Described below is a single T cell receptor (beta chain) sequence and its context. At least ten counts were recorded for this clonotype. Its recognized antigen is unknown. No clone much larger than this one lies a single base away; base qualities are absent. The data derive from a study of patients and donors after allogeneic stem cell transplantation (TCRdb year 2020). Library creation used RT-PCR. Data came from a NextSeq 550. The public reads were run again by TCRdb, first through fastp at Q25 and then through MiXCR, and only productive beta chains were kept. CDR3 protein duplicates are merged, each entry listing the most common genes and DNA. This sample is represented by tens of thousands of distinct CDR3 sequences; around 5% of them were singletons. Jointly, the top ten make up approximately 2.5% of the sample. The germline V gene gives CDR1 as SGHTA and CDR2 as FQGNSA. Including cysteine and phenylalanine, the CDR3 has 17 amino acids. The read is trimmed to its CDR3 DNA, 51 bases read in frame from base 1. Germline trimming: 5 bases from V, 3 bases from J; junction bases outside gene matches: 12.

The sample consisted of blood, either unsorted or a sorted T cell fraction (not recorded which). The sequence links TRBV7-2 to TRBJ1-3; a stretch of 8 junction bases matches TRBD1. This sequence was found in a human donor who was either an allogeneic HSCT recipient or a stem cell or donor lymphocyte infusion donor (not recorded which). It is not recorded whose cells these are; they may come from a transplant donor. The nucleotides read TGTGCCAGCAGCAACCGGACAGGGAAAATATTTGGAAACACCATATATTTT. Protein translation: CASSNRTGKIFGNTIYF.